The 31 T cell receptor beta chains given below trace back to one sample, sequenced in a study of T cell changes during pregnancy in multiple sclerosis. This table comes from immunoSEQ multiplex PCR, and its TCRdb copy is limited to in-frame clones, with some not included. The sample shows about 21,000 clones, around 85% of them seen only once. The material sequenced was CD8+ T cells from peripheral blood mononuclear cells, taken after pregnancy. The receptors were gathered from a female donor in good health, enrolled as a control in a pregnancy study.

The chain links TRBV9 to TRBJ1-2; tentative D call: TRBD1 (6 bases). Germline CDR1 SGDLS, CDR2 YYNGEE. The CDR3 runs to 17 residues. V lost 4 bases to trimming and J lost 7 bases, with 26 bases between them. CDR3: CASSQGGGESSTSGYTF. The CDR3 nucleotides are TGTGCCAGCAGCCAAGGGGGAGGGGAGTCTTCAACCAGTGGCTACACCTTC. Using reference TRBV9 and TRBJ1-2 for the parts outside the CDR3, the full variable domain is DSGVTQTPKHLITATGQRVTLRCSPRSGDLSVYWYQQSLDQGLQFLIQYYNGEERAKGNILERFSAQQFPDLHSELNLSSLELGDSALYFCASSQGGGESSTSGYTFGSGTRLTVV.

This clone was detected once. This chain links TRBV7-6 with TRBJ2-3, with TRBD2 matching over 8 bases. In germline, CDR1 is SGHVS, CDR2 FNYEAQ. V was pared by 1 base and J by 2 bases, with 5 bases of the junction left unmatched. The CDR3 runs 16 residues. The CDR3 nucleotides are TGTGCCAGCAGCTTAGGGGGTAGCGGGACCACAGATACGCAGTATTTT. Its protein product is CASSLGGSGTTDTQYF.

In this sample, this clone turned up a few times. This chain uses TRBV5-3 with TRBJ1-2; a possible D gene is TRBD1 (5 bases). TRBV5-3 is flagged as an ORF with uncertain function. The CDR3 is 13 amino acids. Trimming removed 4 bases at V and 6 bases at J, with 13 bases between. The CDR3 protein is CARSRGEENGYTF. The CDR3 DNA sequence: TGTGCCAGAAGCCGGGGGGAGGAAAATGGCTACACCTTC.

This clone has a single count. The genes are TRBV19 and TRBJ2-7, with a tentative D call TRBD1 (6 bases). Germline loops: CDR1 LNHDA, CDR2 SQIVND (reference sequence). The CDR3 has 13 residues. The V and J ends lost 9 bases and 4 bases respectively, with 16 bases between them. CDR3 in amino acids: CASTGPGMYEQYF. CDR3 nucleotides: TGTGCCAGCACAGGGCCGGGGATGTACGAGCAGTACTTC.

The chain joins TRBV7-9 to TRBJ1-2; 7 bases are a match to TRBD1. Germline V gives CDR1 SEHNR, CDR2 FQNEAQ (reference sequence). The trim removed 5 bases at V and 6 bases at J, leaving 6 bases unmatched. The length of the CDR3 is 13 residues. The CDR3 loop is CASSPGRGDGYTF. The CDR3 DNA follows: TGTGCCAGCAGCCCGGGCAGGGGGGATGGCTACACCTTC. Full variable domain (outside the CDR3, taken from reference TRBV7-9 and TRBJ1-2): DTGVSQNPRHKITKRGQNVTFRCDPISEHNRLYWYRQTLGQGPEFLTYFQNEAQLEKSRLLSDRFSAERPKGSFSTLEIQRTEQGDSAMYLCASSPGRGDGYTFGSGTRLTVV.

The chain carries TRBV7-6 and TRBJ2-7; 9 nucleotides line up with TRBD1. The CDR3 contains 15 residues. CDR1 SGHVS and CDR2 FNYEAQ come from the germline V gene. Trimming took 4 bases from V and 0 from J; bases not matched to a gene: 4. CDR3 bases: TGTGCCAGCAGCTCGGGGACAGGGTTCTCCTACGAGCAGTACTTC. It codes for CASSSGTGFSYEQYF.

This sequence joins TRBV6-5 and TRBJ1-4; 11 bases align to TRBD1. This CDR3 is built from 14 residues. Trimming at V came to 4 bases and at J to 8 bases, leaving 3 bases not matched to a gene. Germline CDR1 is MNHEY and CDR2 is SVGAGI. The CDR3 sequence is CASSLGQGVEKLFF. The CDR3, as DNA: TGTGCCAGCAGTTTGGGACAGGGGGTCGAAAAACTGTTTTTT.

This clone came up once. The J gene is TRBJ1-1, the V gene TRBV30, with 7 positions matching TRBD1. V was clipped by 0 bases and J by 5 bases; unmatched bases: 9. There are 15 residues in the CDR3. Germline V gene data show CDR1 as GTSNPN and CDR2 as SVGIG (reference sequence). The DNA of the CDR3 is TGTGCCTGGAGTGTGAAGACAGGGAGATTAACTGAAGCTTTCTTT. Its protein product is CAWSVKTGRLTEAFF. Combining the CDR3 with reference TRBV30 and TRBJ1-1 gives the whole variable domain SQTIHQWPATLVQPVGSPLSLECTVEGTSNPNLYWYRQAAGRGLQLLFYSVGIGQISSEVPQNLSASRPQDRQFILSSKKLLLSDSGFYLCAWSVKTGRLTEAFFGQGTRLTVV.

This clone was seen a few times. The chain links TRBV7-9 to TRBJ1-1; the match to TRBD1 covers 8 bases. Germline V gene sequence: CDR1 SEHNR, CDR2 FQNEAQ (reference sequence). V lost 5 bases to trimming and J lost 5 bases; unmatched junction nucleotides: 7. The length of the CDR3 is 14 residues. Here the CDR3 reads CASSPDRGRTEAFF. CDR3 sequence (DNA): TGTGCCAGCAGCCCCGACAGGGGACGGACTGAAGCTTTCTTT.

This clone was found once. The chain has TRBV6-1 and TRBJ2-2; 12 bases map to TRBD2. The CDR3 has 15 amino acids. The germline V gene has CDR1 MNHNS and CDR2 SASEGT. V was clipped by 7 bases and J by 7 bases; unmatched bases: 7. Here the CDR3 DNA reads TGTGCCAGCACTCCTGAGGGACTAGCGGGCGGGGAGCTGTTTTTT. Amino acid sequence: CASTPEGLAGGELFF.

The rearrangement joins TRBV30 to TRBJ2-5, with a possible D match to TRBD1 (5 bases). The CDR3 contains 13 residues. Trimming took 2 bases from V and 5 from J, leaving 12 bases between them. The germline gives CDR1 GTSNPN, CDR2 SVGIG (reference sequence). CDR3 coding DNA: TGTGCCTGGAGTACAAGGGGTCATGAGACCCAGTACTTC. Its protein is CAWSTRGHETQYF.

The chain joins TRBV19 to TRBJ2-5, with 8 bases aligning to TRBD2. This CDR3 contains 15 residues. In germline, CDR1 is LNHDA, CDR2 SQIVND (reference sequence). J lost 2 bases, V lost 8 bases, and 10 bases had no gene match. CDR3 in DNA: TGTGCCAGTGGTCCCACGGGGGGGAGACAAGAGACCCAGTACTTC. This encodes CASGPTGGRQETQYF.

This chain connects TRBV10-3 to TRBJ2-7; possible D gene TRBD1, 5 bases. The CDR3 length is 13 residues. Germline V gene sequence: CDR1 ENHRY, CDR2 SYGVKD. The V end was cut by 8 bases, the J end by 1 base, with 12 bases between. The CDR3 region is CAILPDTSYEQYF. Here the CDR3 DNA reads TGTGCCATCCTCCCGGACACTTCCTACGAGCAGTACTTC.

V and J are TRBV19 and TRBJ1-4; D is uncertain. The CDR3 length is 15 residues. Germline-derived CDR1 and CDR2 are LNHDA and SQIVND (reference sequence). Trimming left V 1 base short and J 0 bases short, with 6 bases between. The CDR3 reads CASSIVFTTNEKLFF. The CDR3 bases are TGTGCCAGTAGTATAGTTTTCACAACTAATGAAAAACTGTTTTTT.

The V gene is TRBV7-2, the J gene TRBJ1-5; D perhaps matches TRBD1 (6 bases). The CDR3 length is 15 residues. Germline CDR1 and CDR2: SGHTA and FQGNSA. Trimming pared 0 bases from V and 6 bases from J, leaving 12 bases between. In DNA, the CDR3 is TGTGCCAGCAGCTTAGCAGCAGGGGCTGGTCAGCCCCAGCATTTT. Protein sequence: CASSLAAGAGQPQHF.

The chain is built from TRBV7-8 and TRBJ1-2; D remains unclear. V shed 0 bases and J shed 2 bases, with 7 bases lying between them. The CDR3 runs to 14 residues. Germline values: CDR1 SGHVS, CDR2 FQNEAQ. The CDR3 DNA reads TGTGCCAGCAGCTTAGCACCAGAAAACTATGGCTACACCTTC. It is translated as CASSLAPENYGYTF.

The chain carries TRBV5-4 and TRBJ2-1; weak D call: TRBD2 (5 bases). V was trimmed by 4 bases and J by 6 bases, leaving 14 bases between them. Per germline, CDR1 SGHNT and CDR2 YYREEE (reference sequence). CDR3 size: 14 residues. In DNA, the CDR3 is TGTGCCAGCAGCCATTACAGCGCGGGCAATGAGCAGTTCTTC. Protein product: CASSHYSAGNEQFF.

V gene TRBV6-6 combines with J gene TRBJ1-1; TRBD1 matches 12 bases. The CDR3 contains 16 residues. V shed 7 bases and J 4 bases; nucleotides not matched to a gene: 10. The germline gives CDR1 MNHNY, CDR2 SVGAGI (reference sequence). The CDR3 spells CASKPGTGGGSTEAFF. The CDR3 DNA reads TGTGCCAGCAAACCAGGGACAGGGGGCGGTAGCACTGAAGCTTTCTTT.

The chain employs TRBV9 and TRBJ1-1, with a possible D match to TRBD1 (6 bases). Germline V lookup: CDR1 SGDLS, CDR2 YYNGEE. V gave up 0 bases and J gave up 0 bases, with 9 bases separating them. This CDR3 has 15 amino acids. The CDR3 protein is CASSVAGGLNTEAFF. In DNA, the CDR3 is TGTGCCAGCAGCGTAGCTGGGGGCCTGAACACTGAAGCTTTCTTT.

The chain carries TRBV11-3 and TRBJ2-7; D is unresolved. Germline V CDR1 and CDR2: SGHNT, YENEEA. The germline V and J ends were trimmed by 0 bases and 3 bases, with 6 bases remaining between them. The CDR3 contains 13 residues. The chain's CDR3 is CASSLDPVYEQYF. As DNA, the CDR3 is TGTGCCAGCAGCTTAGATCCAGTCTACGAGCAGTACTTC.

The genes are TRBV19 and TRBJ1-1; D gene unclear. The V end lost 1 base, the J end lost 1 base, and 7 bases lay between the germline ends. In germline, CDR1 is LNHDA, CDR2 SQIVND (reference sequence). The CDR3 has 14 amino acids. In DNA form, the CDR3 reads TGTGCCAGTAGTATAGCAGGTCCGAACACTGAAGCTTTCTTT. As protein: CASSIAGPNTEAFF.

The chain combines TRBV9 with TRBJ1-5, with no clear D. The length of the CDR3 is 13 residues. The germline gives CDR1 SGDLS, CDR2 YYNGEE. The germline V and J ends were trimmed by 0 bases and 4 bases, with 5 bases remaining between them. CDR3 residues: CASSVGSNQPQHF. The CDR3, as DNA: TGTGCCAGCAGCGTAGGTAGTAATCAGCCCCAGCATTTT.

The V gene is TRBV2, the J gene TRBJ1-4; tentative D call: TRBD1 (5 bases). This CDR3 region has 14 residues. Trimming left V 6 bases short and J 8 bases short, with 16 bases between. Germline V gives CDR1 SNHLY, CDR2 FYNNEI. The CDR3 protein is CASREGFLGEKLFF. In DNA form, the CDR3 reads TGTGCCAGCAGGGAGGGGTTCCTAGGGGAAAAACTGTTTTTT.

This clone was observed a few times. This chain connects TRBV5-6 to TRBJ2-7; 11 nucleotides align to TRBD1. The CDR3 loop spans 15 amino acids. Germline V lookup: CDR1 SGHDT, CDR2 YYEEEE. Unmatched junction bases numbered 4, after V lost 2 bases and J lost 3 bases. CDR3: CASSFTGTGGYEQYF. The CDR3 bases are TGTGCCAGCAGCTTCACCGGGACAGGGGGCTACGAGCAGTACTTC.

J is TRBJ1-1 and V is TRBV6-1, with unresolved D. Germline loops: CDR1 MNHNS, CDR2 SASEGT. Trimming stripped 1 base from V and 5 bases from J, with 14 bases between. The CDR3 consists of 15 residues. CDR3 amino acids: CASSEGVSGRTEAFF. For the CDR3, the DNA is TGTGCCAGCAGTGAAGGAGTCTCGGGAAGAACTGAAGCTTTCTTT.

This clone was recorded only once. The rearrangement joins TRBV9 to TRBJ2-7, with a tentative D call TRBD1 (6 bases). Trimming left V 4 bases short and J 3 bases short, with 11 bases between. The germline V gene has CDR1 SGDLS and CDR2 YYNGEE. This CDR3 region has 13 residues. CDR3 residues: CASSPGTFYEQYF. CDR3 bases: TGTGCCAGCAGCCCCGGGACATTCTACGAGCAGTACTTC.

The chain joins TRBV10-2 to TRBJ2-2, with D possibly matching TRBD2 (5 bases). V was clipped by 3 bases and J by 0 bases, with 8 bases between them. This CDR3 region has 15 residues. Germline values: CDR1 WSHSY, CDR2 SAAADI. CDR3 sequence (DNA): TGCGCCAGCAGTGACGGCGGGCCGAACACCGGGGAGCTGTTTTTT. This translates into CASSDGGPNTGELFF.

The chain employs TRBV10-3 and TRBJ2-2, with 7 bases lining up with TRBD1. Losses at the gene ends were 3 bases for V and 5 bases for J; bases not matched to a gene: 12. CDR1 and CDR2 from the germline V gene are ENHRY and SYGVKD. CDR3 length: 17 amino acids. DNA of the CDR3: TGTGCCATCAGTGACCGCCGGGACAGTGAGGGAACCGGGGAGCTGTTTTTT. It specifies CAISDRRDSEGTGELFF.

The CDR3 DNA reads as TGTGCCAGCAGCTTAGGCGAACGGGCAGATACGCAGTATTTT. Translation gives CASSLGERADTQYF. The chain has TRBV13 and TRBJ2-3; D is undetermined. Germline V gene lookup returns CDR1 PRHDT and CDR2 FYEKMQ (reference sequence). This CDR3 spans 14 amino acids. V shed 0 bases and J shed 4 bases, with 8 bases lying between them.

The chain uses TRBV28 and TRBJ1-1, with 8 bases aligning to TRBD1. CDR1 is MDHEN, CDR2 SYDVKM, per germline. The junction had 7 bases not matched to a gene; V was cut back by 6 bases and J by 4 bases. The CDR3 totals 14 residues. The CDR3 sequence: CASSSPDRGTEAFF. The CDR3 DNA reads TGTGCCAGCAGCTCCCCCGACAGGGGCACTGAAGCTTTCTTT.

The V gene is TRBV11-2, the J gene TRBJ2-3; D might be TRBD1 (6 bases). CDR1 is SGHAT and CDR2 is FQNNGV in the germline V gene. Trimming took off 5 bases at V and 4 bases at J, with 16 bases between the two ends. This CDR3 has 15 residues. As DNA, the CDR3 is TGTGCCAGCAGCCCCCTCAGGGGCGAGGCAGATACGCAGTATTTT. Amino acids: CASSPLRGEADTQYF.